This T cell receptor beta chain originates from a study of long-term antiretroviral therapy in people with HIV. The assay used was immunoSEQ (version v3.0), run at survey level. The repertoire was sequenced with immunoSEQ multiplex PCR; TCRdb's copy has only in-frame clones and lacks some. The sample comprises 6,400 or so clones, under 85% of which are singletons, and 30% rests with the top ten. V dropped 3 bases and J dropped 2; count of bases not matched to a gene: 5. From germline, CDR1 is SGHRS and CDR2 YFSETQ. The CDR3 runs to 15 residues. The chain joins TRBV5-1 to TRBJ1-2; 9 bases are shared with TRBD1. The specimen comprised unsorted PBMCs, sampled 0.2 years after starting antiretroviral therapy. The sequence derives from a man aged 40-49 years with HIV. In DNA, the CDR3 is TGCGCCAGCAGCTCCCGGGACAGGGCGAACTATGGCTACACCTTC. This encodes CASSSRDRANYGYTF. The full variable domain, rest sourced from reference TRBV5-1 and TRBJ1-2, is KAGVTQTPRYLIKTRGQQVTLSCSPISGHRSVSWYQQTPGQGLQFLFEYFSETQRNKGNFPGRFSGRQFSNSRSEMNVSTLELGDSALYLCASSSRDRANYGYTFGSGTRLTVV.